Listed below are T cell receptor beta chains from one sample, sequenced in a study of cytomegalovirus exposure and HLA in healthy donors. This table comes from immunoSEQ multiplex PCR, and its TCRdb copy is limited to in-frame clones, with some not included. This table has tens of thousands of clones, approximately 80% appearing once. Material for sequencing was PBMCs. Source of these receptors: a man between 25 and 39 years old in good health and CMV-seronegative. CDR3s include the opening cysteine and the closing phenylalanine or tryptophan. Each record gives: J gene, V gene, CDR3 length, D gene, clone size, CDR3 DNA, CDR3 protein. D genes are given only for firm matches. A clone size is listed for some rows: how often the clone was seen (once, few, many), or a class if it is expanded.

>TRBJ2-5|TRBV5-1|15|TRBD1|.
TGCGCCAGCAGCTTGACCACAGGGGGCGTCGAGACCCAGTACTTC
CASSLTTGGVETQYF
>TRBJ2-2|TRBV5-1|16|TRBD2|.
TGCGCCAGCAGCTTTTTTAGCGGGACCTTCACCGGGGAGCTGTTTTTT
CASSFFSGTFTGELFF
>TRBJ2-5|TRBV5-1|14|.|.
TGCGCCAGCAGCTTTGGACGGGGCCAAGAGACCCAGTACTTC
CASSFGRGQETQYF
>TRBJ1-1|TRBV6-5|14|TRBD1|.
TGTGCCAGCAGTTACGACAGGGGCGGTACTGAAGCTTTCTTT
CASSYDRGGTEAFF
>TRBJ2-7|TRBV4-2|15|.|once
TGTGCCAGCAGCCAAGGCTCGGGAGTCGGATACGAGCAGTACTTC
CASSQGSGVGYEQYF
>TRBJ1-4|TRBV11-2|15|.|.
TGTGCCAGCAGCCCCTGGGGGGAGACTAATGAAAAACTGTTTTTT
CASSPWGETNEKLFF
>TRBJ1-4|TRBV6-1|14|TRBD1|.
TGTGCCAGCAGTGAAGGGACAGGGTTTGAAAAACTGTTTTTT
CASSEGTGFEKLFF
>TRBJ1-5|TRBV19|15|.|.
TGTGCCAGTAGTATAGGCGGGACCGGCAGTCAGCCCCAGCATTTT
CASSIGGTGSQPQHF
>TRBJ2-1|TRBV6-4|13|.|.
TGTGCCAGCAGTGCCCAGGTCTACAATGAGCAGTTCTTC
CASSAQVYNEQFF
>TRBJ1-2|TRBV10-3|14|TRBD1|.
TGTGCCATCAGTGAACAGGGGTCTAACTATGGCTACACCTTC
CAISEQGSNYGYTF
>TRBJ2-7|TRBV27|15|TRBD1|.
TGTGCCAGCAGTTCGGACAGGGCCCCCTCCTACGAGCAGTACTTC
CASSSDRAPSYEQYF
>TRBJ2-1|TRBV6-6|16|TRBD2|few
TGTGCCAGCATCCTAGCGGGAGGTTCCTCCTACAATGAGCAGTTCTTC
CASILAGGSSYNEQFF
>TRBJ2-5|TRBV19|14|.|once
TGTGCCAGTAGTCCTTGGACAGCAGGGGAGACCCAGTACTTC
CASSPWTAGETQYF
>TRBJ1-1|TRBV6-1|13|TRBD1|.
TGTGCCATTCTACCGGGACAGCCCTTTGAAGCTTTCTTT
CAILPGQPFEAFF
>TRBJ2-6|TRBV7-2|15|.|.
TGTGCCAGCAGCCATGGCGGTCTGGGGGCCAACGTCCTGACTTTC
CASSHGGLGANVLTF
>TRBJ1-6|TRBV6-5|14|.|.
TGTGCCAGCGGGGATTGGGGGCAGAATTCACCCCTCCACTTT
CASGDWGQNSPLHF
>TRBJ2-1|TRBV5-1|18|.|.
TGCGCCAGCAGCTTGGGCCGGGATGACAGGTTATCCTACAATGAGCAGTTCTTC
CASSLGRDDRLSYNEQFF
>TRBJ2-5|TRBV7-2|14|.|.
TGTGCCAGCAGCTTATGGGGGCCGGGAGAGACCCAGTACTTC
CASSLWGPGETQYF
>TRBJ2-1|TRBV7-3|17|TRBD2|.
TGTGCCAGCAGCTTAAGCCTAGCGGGGGCCAAGAGAGATGAGCAGTTCTTC
CASSLSLAGAKRDEQFF
>TRBJ2-7|TRBV5-1|14|TRBD1|.
TGCGCCAGTGGGGGACAGGGGGGAACCTACGAGCAGTACTTC
CASGGQGGTYEQYF
>TRBJ2-7|TRBV19|13|.|.
TGTGCCAGTAGTATGGTTCTGAGCGTCGAGCAGTACTTC
CASSMVLSVEQYF
>TRBJ2-7|TRBV29-1|12|.|.
TGCAGCGTTGAACCCAGCGCCCACGAGCAGTACTTC
CSVEPSAHEQYF
>TRBJ1-1|TRBV6-1|13|TRBD1|few
TGTGCCAGCACCCGGGACAGCTACACTGAAGCTTTCTTT
CASTRDSYTEAFF
>TRBJ1-6|TRBV12-5|18|TRBD1|.
TGTGCTAGTGGTCTGGACAGGGGGCGGGTTGGCTATAATTCACCCCTCCACTTT
CASGLDRGRVGYNSPLHF
>TRBJ1-1|TRBV29-1|14|.|.
TGCAGCGTACACAACAGGGTTGGGAACACTGAAGCTTTCTTT
CSVHNRVGNTEAFF
>TRBJ2-3|TRBV7-2|17|.|.
TGTGCCAGCAGCCCGAGGGCCGGACGGGATTCATTTGATACGCAGTATTTT
CASSPRAGRDSFDTQYF
>TRBJ2-2|TRBV7-7|14|TRBD2|.
TGTGCTAGCACCGCTAGCGGGAGGGCCGGGGAGCTGTTTTTT
CASTASGRAGELFF
>TRBJ1-2|TRBV15|14|.|.
TGTGCCACCAGCAGAGACGAGGGGGAGGGTGGCTACACCTTC
CATSRDEGEGGYTF
>TRBJ2-7|TRBV4-3|17|.|.
TGCGCCAGCAGCCAAGATCGCCCGACAGCCCTTTGGTCCGAGCAGTACTTC
CASSQDRPTALWSEQYF
>TRBJ2-1|TRBV7-9|18|.|.
TGTGCCAGCAGCCTCATGGACGGCGGGGGCCCGTTCGACAATGAGCAGTTCTTC
CASSLMDGGGPFDNEQFF
>TRBJ2-1|TRBV12-5|15|.|.
TGTGCTAGTGGTGCCGGGTCTCGGGGCTACAATGAGCAGTTCTTC
CASGAGSRGYNEQFF
>TRBJ2-5|TRBV6-5|14|TRBD1|few
TGTGCCAGCAAGCGGGACAGGGTAAAAGAGACCCAGTACTTC
CASKRDRVKETQYF